This T cell receptor beta chain was found in a study of beta chain features in type 1 diabetes. Study observations and caveats: All four CD4+ subsets from Type 1 diabetes patients carried moderately but significantly shorter TCRB CDR3s.

The whole isolated RNA underwent reverse transcription, so sequencing captured expressed TCRB transcripts. Read counts averaged roughly 3.7 million for samples of naive, central memory and regulatory T cells. Using immunoSEQ multiplex PCR, the repertoire was profiled, and TCRdb retains in-frame clones only, with some absent. The sample records 300,000 to 400,000 clones, around 8.5% being singletons. The length of the CDR3 is 15 residues. The germline CDR1 and CDR2 sequences are SEHNR and FQNEAQ (reference sequence). V was clipped by 5 bases and J by 4 bases, with 16 bases between them. This clone was found many times. Its antigen is undetermined. One heparinised draw, averaging roughly 110 mL, was taken per donor.

This TCR derives from a man under 40 with type 1 diabetes. This sequence joins TRBV7-9 and TRBJ2-3; D could derive from TRBD1 or TRBD2 (5 bases each). Material for sequencing was central memory CD4+ T cells from blood. DNA for the CDR3: TGTGCCAGCAGCCCGGGGCTAGCCCAGGCAGATACGCAGTATTTT. Its protein product is CASSPGLAQADTQYF.